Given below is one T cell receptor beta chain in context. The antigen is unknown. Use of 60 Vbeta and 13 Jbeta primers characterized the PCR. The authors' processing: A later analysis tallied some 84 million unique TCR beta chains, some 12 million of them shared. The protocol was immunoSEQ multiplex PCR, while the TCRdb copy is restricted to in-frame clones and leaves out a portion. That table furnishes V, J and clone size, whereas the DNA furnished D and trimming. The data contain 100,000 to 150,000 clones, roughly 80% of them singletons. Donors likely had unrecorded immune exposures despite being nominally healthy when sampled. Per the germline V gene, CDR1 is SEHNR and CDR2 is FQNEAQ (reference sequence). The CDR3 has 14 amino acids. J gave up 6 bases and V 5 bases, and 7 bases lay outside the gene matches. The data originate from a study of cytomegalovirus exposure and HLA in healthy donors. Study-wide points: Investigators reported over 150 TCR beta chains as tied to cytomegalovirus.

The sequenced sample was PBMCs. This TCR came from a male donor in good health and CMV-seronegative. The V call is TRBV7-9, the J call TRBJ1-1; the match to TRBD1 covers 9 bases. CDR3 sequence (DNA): TGTGCCAGCAGCGACAGGGGGAGGCAGTCTGAAGCTTTCTTT. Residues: CASSDRGRQSEAFF.